A single sample is the source of the 4 T cell receptor beta chains below, sequenced in a study of T cells in tuberculosis. Generated by immunoSEQ multiplex PCR, the TCRdb table keeps only in-frame clones and is missing some. The repertoire holds tens of thousands of clones, around 93% seen once, with 9% to 13% in the top ten. The sequenced sample consisted of PBMCs. These receptors all come from a donor between 10 and 35 years old with latent tuberculosis or without tuberculosis infection. Some clones in this sample may be carry-over from other donors' samples.

The J gene is TRBJ2-7, the V gene TRBV4-3; D is perhaps TRBD1 (5 bases). V dropped 4 bases and J dropped 3 bases, with 16 bases sitting between them. The CDR3 has 15 amino acids. CDR1 is LGHNA and CDR2 is YSLEER in the germline V gene. CDR3 sequence reads: CASSPLVTGIYEQYF. In DNA form, the CDR3 reads TGCGCCAGCAGCCCGTTGGTTACAGGAATCTACGAGCAGTACTTC.

The chain employs TRBV7-9 and TRBJ1-1; D is possibly TRBD1 (6 bases). V was cut by 5 bases and J by 7 bases, with 14 bases left in between. The CDR3 runs to 13 residues. In germline, CDR1 is SEHNR, CDR2 FQNEAQ (reference sequence). Written as DNA, the CDR3 is TGTGCCAGCAGCAAAACAGGGCTACTTGAAGCTTTCTTT. Protein product: CASSKTGLLEAFF.

The chain has TRBV7-9 and TRBJ1-4; 7 bases fit TRBD1. The CDR3 is made up of 14 amino acids. V lost 6 bases and J lost 4; bases outside the gene matches: 5. Germline-derived CDR1 and CDR2 are SEHNR and FQNEAQ (reference sequence). The CDR3 is CASSQTGSNEKLFF. CDR3 coding DNA: TGTGCCAGCAGTCAGACAGGGAGTAATGAAAAACTGTTTTTT.

The chain uses TRBV19 and TRBJ2-3; D may be TRBD1 (5 bases). There are 15 residues in the CDR3. Trimming removed 3 bases from V and 5 bases from J, with 15 bases in between. Germline V CDR1 and CDR2: LNHDA, SQIVND (reference sequence). The DNA of the CDR3 is TGTGCCAGTAGTATCTTCCTCTATAGGGGAGATACGCAGTATTTT. As protein: CASSIFLYRGDTQYF.